This T cell receptor beta chain was identified in a study of control samples from healthy donors and cancer patients. Libraries were prepared by immunoSEQ multiplex PCR; TCRdb keeps only in-frame clonotypes and omits some of them. The sample lists 90,000 to 120,000 clones; about 80% were seen once. Trimming removed 4 bases at V and 3 bases at J, with 0 bases between. The CDR3 is 11 amino acids. The chain has TRBV12-3 or TRBV12-4 and TRBJ2-2; D unclear. The TCR was taken from a man between 18 and 29 years old in good health. Sequenced material: blood. The CDR3 DNA reads as TGTGCCAGCAGTTACACCGGGGAGCTGTTTTTT. It specifies CASSYTGELFF.